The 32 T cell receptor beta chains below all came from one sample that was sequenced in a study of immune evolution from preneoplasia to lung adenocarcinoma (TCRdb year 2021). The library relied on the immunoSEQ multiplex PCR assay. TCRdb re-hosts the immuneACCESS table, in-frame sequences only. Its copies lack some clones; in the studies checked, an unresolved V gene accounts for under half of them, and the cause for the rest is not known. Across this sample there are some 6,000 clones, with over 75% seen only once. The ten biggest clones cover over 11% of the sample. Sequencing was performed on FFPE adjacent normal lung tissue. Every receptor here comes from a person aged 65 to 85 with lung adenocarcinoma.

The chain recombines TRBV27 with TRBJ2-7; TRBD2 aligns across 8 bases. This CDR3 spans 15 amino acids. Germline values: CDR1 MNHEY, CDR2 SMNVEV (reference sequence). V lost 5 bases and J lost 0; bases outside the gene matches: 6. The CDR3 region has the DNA TGTGCCAGCAGTATAATAGCGGGGAGCTCCTACGAGCAGTACTTC. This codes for CASSIIAGSSYEQYF.

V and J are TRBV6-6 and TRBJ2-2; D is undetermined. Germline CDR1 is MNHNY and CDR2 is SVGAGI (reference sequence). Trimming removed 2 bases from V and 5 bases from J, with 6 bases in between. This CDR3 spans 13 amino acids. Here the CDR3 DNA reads TGTGCCAGCAGTTACGAAGGGACCGGGGAGCTGTTTTTT. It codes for CASSYEGTGELFF.

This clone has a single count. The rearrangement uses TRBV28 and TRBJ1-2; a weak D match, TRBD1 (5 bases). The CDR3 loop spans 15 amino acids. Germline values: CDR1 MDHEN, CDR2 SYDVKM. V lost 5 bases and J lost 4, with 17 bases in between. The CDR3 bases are TGTGCCAGCAGTCCCTGGGGGGGGAGCCGCTATGGCTACACCTTC. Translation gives CASSPWGGSRYGYTF.

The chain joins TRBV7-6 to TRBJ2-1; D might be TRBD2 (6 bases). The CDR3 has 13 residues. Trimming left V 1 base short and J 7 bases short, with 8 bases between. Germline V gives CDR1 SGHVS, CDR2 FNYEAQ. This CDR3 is CASSLGRVNEQFF. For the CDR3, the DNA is TGTGCCAGCAGCTTAGGGAGGGTAAATGAGCAGTTCTTC. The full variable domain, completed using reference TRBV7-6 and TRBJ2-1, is GAGVSQSPRYKVTKRGQDVALRCDPISGHVSLYWYRQALGQGPEFLTYFNYEAQQDKSGLPNDRFSAERPEGSISTLTIQRTEQRDSAMYRCASSLGRVNEQFFGPGTRLTVL.

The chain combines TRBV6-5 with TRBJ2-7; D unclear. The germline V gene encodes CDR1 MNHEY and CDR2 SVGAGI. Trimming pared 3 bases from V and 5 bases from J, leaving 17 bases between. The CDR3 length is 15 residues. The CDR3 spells CASSYATPLIDEQYF. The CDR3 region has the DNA TGTGCCAGCAGTTATGCAACTCCCTTAATAGACGAGCAGTACTTC.

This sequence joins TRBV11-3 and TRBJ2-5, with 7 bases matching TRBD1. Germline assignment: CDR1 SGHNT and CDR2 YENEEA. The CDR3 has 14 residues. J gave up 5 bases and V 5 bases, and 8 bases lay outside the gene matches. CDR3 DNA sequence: TGTGCCAGCAGCATGACAGGGAAGGGGGAGACCCAGTACTTC. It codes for CASSMTGKGETQYF.

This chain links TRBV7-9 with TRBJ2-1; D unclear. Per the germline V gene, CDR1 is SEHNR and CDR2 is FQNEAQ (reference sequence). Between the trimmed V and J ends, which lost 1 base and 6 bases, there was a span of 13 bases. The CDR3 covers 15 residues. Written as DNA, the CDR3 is TGTGCCAGCAGCTTAGATTTGGGAATCGGCAATGAGCAGTTCTTC. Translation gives CASSLDLGIGNEQFF. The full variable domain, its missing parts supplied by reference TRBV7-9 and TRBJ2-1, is DTGVSQNPRHKITKRGQNVTFRCDPISEHNRLYWYRQTLGQGPEFLTYFQNEAQLEKSRLLSDRFSAERPKGSFSTLEIQRTEQGDSAMYLCASSLDLGIGNEQFFGPGTRLTVL.

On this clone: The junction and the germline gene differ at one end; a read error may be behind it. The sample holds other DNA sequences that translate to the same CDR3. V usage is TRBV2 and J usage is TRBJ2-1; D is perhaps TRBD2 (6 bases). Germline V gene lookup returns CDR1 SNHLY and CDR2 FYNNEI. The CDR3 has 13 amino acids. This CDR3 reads CASSGGLQNEQFF. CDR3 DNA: TGTGCCAGCTCTGGGGGGTTACAGAATGAGCAATTCTTC.

CDR3 sequence reads: CASSQETSGNTGELFF. The CDR3 nucleotides read TGTGCCAGCAGCCAAGAAACTAGCGGGAACACCGGGGAGCTGTTTTTT. The chain has TRBV4-2 and TRBJ2-2; 8 bases match TRBD2. In germline, CDR1 is LGHNA, CDR2 YNFKEQ. Trimming cost V 0 bases and J 1 base; bases outside gene matches: 1. CDR3 length: 16 amino acids.

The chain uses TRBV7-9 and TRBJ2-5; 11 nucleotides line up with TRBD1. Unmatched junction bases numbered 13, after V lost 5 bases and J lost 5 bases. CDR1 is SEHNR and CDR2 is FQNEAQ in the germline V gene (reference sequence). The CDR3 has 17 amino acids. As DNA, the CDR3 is TGTGCCAGCAGCCCGACGACAGGACAGGGGGCGGTTGAGACCCAGTACTTC. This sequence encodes CASSPTTGQGAVETQYF.

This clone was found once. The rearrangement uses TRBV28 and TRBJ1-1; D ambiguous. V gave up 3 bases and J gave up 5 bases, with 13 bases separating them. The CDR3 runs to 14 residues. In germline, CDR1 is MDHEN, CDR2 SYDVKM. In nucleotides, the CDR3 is TGTGCCAGCAGTTTGAGTCCGGGGAGGACTGAAGCTTTCTTT. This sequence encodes CASSLSPGRTEAFF.

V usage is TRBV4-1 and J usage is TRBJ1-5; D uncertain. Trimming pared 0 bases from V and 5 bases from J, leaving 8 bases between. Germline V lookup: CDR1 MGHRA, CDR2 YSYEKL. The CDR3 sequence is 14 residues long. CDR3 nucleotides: TGCGCCAGCAGCCAAGATATTAGGGATCAGCCCCAGCATTTT. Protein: CASSQDIRDQPQHF.

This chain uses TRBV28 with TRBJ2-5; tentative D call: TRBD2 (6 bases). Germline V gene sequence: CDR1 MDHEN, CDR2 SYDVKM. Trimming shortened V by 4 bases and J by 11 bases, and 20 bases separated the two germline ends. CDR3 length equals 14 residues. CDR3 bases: TGTGCCAGCAGTTCGTTAGGGACTGCCTATGAGCAGTACTTC. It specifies CASSSLGTAYEQYF. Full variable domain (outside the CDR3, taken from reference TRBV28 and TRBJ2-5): DVKVTQSSRYLVKRTGEKVFLECVQDMDHENMFWYRQDPGLGLRLIYFSYDVKMKEKGDIPEGYSVSREKKERFSLILESASTNQTSMYLCASSSLGTAYEQYFGPGTRLLVL.

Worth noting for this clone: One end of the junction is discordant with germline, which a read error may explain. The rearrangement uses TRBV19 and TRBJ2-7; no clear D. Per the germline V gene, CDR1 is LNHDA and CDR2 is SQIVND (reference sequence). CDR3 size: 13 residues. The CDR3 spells CTSSHRGSYEQYF. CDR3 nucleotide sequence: TGTACCAGTAGTCATCGCGGATCCTACGAGCAGTACTTC.

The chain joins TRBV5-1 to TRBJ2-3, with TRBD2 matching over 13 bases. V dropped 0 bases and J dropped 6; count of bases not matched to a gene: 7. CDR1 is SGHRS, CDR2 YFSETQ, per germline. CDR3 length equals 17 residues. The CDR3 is CASSLGTSGSSFDTQYF. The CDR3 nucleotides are TGCGCCAGCAGCTTGGGGACTAGCGGGAGTTCGTTTGATACGCAGTATTTT.

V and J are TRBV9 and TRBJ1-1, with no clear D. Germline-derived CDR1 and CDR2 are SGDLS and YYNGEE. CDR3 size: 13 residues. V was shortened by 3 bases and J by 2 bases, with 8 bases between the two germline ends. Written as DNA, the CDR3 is TGTGCCAGCAGCGGTGAGGTCAACACTGAAGCTTTCTTT. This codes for CASSGEVNTEAFF. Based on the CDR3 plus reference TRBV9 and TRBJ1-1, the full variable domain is DSGVTQTPKHLITATGQRVTLRCSPRSGDLSVYWYQQSLDQGLQFLIQYYNGEERAKGNILERFSAQQFPDLHSELNLSSLELGDSALYFCASSGEVNTEAFFGQGTRLTVV.

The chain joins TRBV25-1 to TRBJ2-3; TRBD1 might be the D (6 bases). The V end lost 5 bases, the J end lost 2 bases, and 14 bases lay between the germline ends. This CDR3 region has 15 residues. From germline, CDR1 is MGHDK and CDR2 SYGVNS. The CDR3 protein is CASSSRDTLTDTQYF. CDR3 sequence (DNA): TGTGCCAGCAGTTCCCGGGACACCCTCACAGATACGCAGTATTTT.

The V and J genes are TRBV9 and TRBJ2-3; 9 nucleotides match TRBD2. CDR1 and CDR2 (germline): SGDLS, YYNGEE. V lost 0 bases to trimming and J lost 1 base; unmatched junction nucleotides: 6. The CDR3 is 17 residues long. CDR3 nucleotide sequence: TGTGCCAGCAGCGTAGAGGCGGGAGGGGTCGGCACAGATACGCAGTATTTT. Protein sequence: CASSVEAGGVGTDTQYF.

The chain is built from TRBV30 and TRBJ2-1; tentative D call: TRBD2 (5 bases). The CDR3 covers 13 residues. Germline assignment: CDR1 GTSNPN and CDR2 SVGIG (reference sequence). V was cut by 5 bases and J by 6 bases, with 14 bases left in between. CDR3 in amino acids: CAWDLGSGNEQFF. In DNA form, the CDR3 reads TGTGCCTGGGATCTGGGGAGCGGCAATGAGCAGTTCTTC. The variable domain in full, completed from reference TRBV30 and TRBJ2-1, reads SQTIHQWPATLVQPVGSPLSLECTVEGTSNPNLYWYRQAAGRGLQLLFYSVGIGQISSEVPQNLSASRPQDRQFILSSKKLLLSDSGFYLCAWDLGSGNEQFFGPGTRLTVL.

CDR3 DNA: TGTGCCACCTTTATGCGGGGGGCAAGTGATGAGCAGTTCTTC. It encodes CATFMRGASDEQFF. V is TRBV21-1 and J is TRBJ2-1; TRBD2, the table's D call, lacks a check against the DNA. TRBV21-1 is a pseudogene segment. The CDR3 length is 14 residues.

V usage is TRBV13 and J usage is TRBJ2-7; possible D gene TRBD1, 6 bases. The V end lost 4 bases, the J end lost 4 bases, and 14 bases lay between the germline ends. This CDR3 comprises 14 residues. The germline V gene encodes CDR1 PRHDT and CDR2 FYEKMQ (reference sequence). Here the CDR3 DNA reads TGTGCCAGCAGCTCTCGACAGGTCCTATACGAGCAGTACTTC. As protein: CASSSRQVLYEQYF.

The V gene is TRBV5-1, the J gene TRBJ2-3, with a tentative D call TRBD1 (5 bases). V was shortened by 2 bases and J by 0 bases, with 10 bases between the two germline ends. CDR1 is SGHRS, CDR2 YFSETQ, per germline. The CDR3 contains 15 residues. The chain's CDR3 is CASSLWGGSTDTQYF. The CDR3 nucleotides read TGCGCCAGCAGCTTATGGGGCGGTAGCACAGATACGCAGTATTTT.

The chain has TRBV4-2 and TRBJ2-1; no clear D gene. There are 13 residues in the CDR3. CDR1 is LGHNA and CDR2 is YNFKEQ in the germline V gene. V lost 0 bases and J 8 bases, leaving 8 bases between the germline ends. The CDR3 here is CASSQDPNHEQFF. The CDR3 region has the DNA TGTGCCAGCAGCCAAGATCCGAACCATGAGCAGTTCTTC.

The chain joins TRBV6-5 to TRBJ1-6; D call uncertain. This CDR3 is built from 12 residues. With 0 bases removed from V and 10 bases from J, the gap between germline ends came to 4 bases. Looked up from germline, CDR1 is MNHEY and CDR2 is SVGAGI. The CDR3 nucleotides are TGTGCCAGCAGTTACTCGAACTCACCCCTCCACTTT. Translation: CASSYSNSPLHF.

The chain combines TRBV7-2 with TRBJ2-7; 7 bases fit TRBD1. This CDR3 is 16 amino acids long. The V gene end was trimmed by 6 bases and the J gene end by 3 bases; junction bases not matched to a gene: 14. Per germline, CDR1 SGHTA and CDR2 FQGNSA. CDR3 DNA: TGTGCCAGCAGTTTGTGGGCCGGGACAGCGAACTACGAGCAGTACTTC. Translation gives CASSLWAGTANYEQYF. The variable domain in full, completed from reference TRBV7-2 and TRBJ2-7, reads GAGVSQSPSNKVTEKGKDVELRCDPISGHTALYWYRQSLGQGLEFLIYFQGNSAPDKSGLPSDRFSAERTGGSVSTLTIQRTQQEDSAVYLCASSLWAGTANYEQYFGPGTRLTVT.

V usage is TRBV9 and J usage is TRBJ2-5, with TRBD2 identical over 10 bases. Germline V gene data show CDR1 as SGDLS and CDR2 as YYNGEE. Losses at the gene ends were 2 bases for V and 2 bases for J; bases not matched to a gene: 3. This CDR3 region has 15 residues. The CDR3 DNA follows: TGTGCCAGCAGCGTTGGTAGCGGGGGGCAAGAGACCCAGTACTTC. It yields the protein CASSVGSGGQETQYF.

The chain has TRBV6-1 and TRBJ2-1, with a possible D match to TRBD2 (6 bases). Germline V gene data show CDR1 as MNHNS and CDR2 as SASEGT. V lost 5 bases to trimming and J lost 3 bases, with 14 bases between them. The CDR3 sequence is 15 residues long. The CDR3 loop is CASSPGTPNYNEQFF. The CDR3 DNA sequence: TGTGCCAGCAGTCCCGGGACTCCTAACTACAATGAGCAGTTCTTC.

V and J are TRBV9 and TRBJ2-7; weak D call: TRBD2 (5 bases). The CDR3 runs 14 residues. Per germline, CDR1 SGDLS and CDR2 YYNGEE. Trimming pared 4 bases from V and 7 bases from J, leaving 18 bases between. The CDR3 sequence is CASSPDGLTGEQYF. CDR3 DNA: TGTGCCAGCAGCCCGGACGGTCTCACGGGGGAGCAGTACTTC.

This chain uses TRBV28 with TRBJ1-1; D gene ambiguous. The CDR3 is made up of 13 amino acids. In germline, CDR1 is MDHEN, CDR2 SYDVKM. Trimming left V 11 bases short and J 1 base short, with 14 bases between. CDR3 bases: TGTGCCCACTCGGGCGGTGGGAACACTGAAGCTTTCTTT. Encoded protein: CAHSGGGNTEAFF.

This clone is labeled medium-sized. CDR3 nucleotides: TGTGCCAGCAGTTTAGGGACTAGCGGCTCTGGGGCCAACGTCCTGACTTTC. Amino acids: CASSLGTSGSGANVLTF. The chain couples TRBV28 to TRBJ2-6; TRBD2 aligns across 11 bases. The CDR3 sequence is 17 residues long. Germline CDR1 MDHEN, CDR2 SYDVKM. J gave up 0 bases and V 2 bases, and 0 bases lay outside the gene matches.

In nucleotides, the CDR3 is TGTGCCAGCAGCTTAGAGGCTAGCGGGGGAACCGAGCAGTACTTC. Amino acid sequence: CASSLEASGGTEQYF. J is TRBJ2-7 and V is TRBV7-6, with 10 bases lining up with TRBD2. The CDR3 length is 15 residues. Trimming removed 1 base from V and 6 bases from J; junction bases left unmatched: 6. Germline V lookup: CDR1 SGHVS, CDR2 FNYEAQ.

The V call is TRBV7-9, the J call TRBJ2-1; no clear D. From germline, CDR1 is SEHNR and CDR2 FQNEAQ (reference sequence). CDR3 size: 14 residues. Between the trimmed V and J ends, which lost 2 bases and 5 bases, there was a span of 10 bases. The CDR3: CASSLLGLDNEQFF. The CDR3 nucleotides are TGTGCCAGCAGCTTACTTGGCTTGGACAATGAGCAGTTCTTC.